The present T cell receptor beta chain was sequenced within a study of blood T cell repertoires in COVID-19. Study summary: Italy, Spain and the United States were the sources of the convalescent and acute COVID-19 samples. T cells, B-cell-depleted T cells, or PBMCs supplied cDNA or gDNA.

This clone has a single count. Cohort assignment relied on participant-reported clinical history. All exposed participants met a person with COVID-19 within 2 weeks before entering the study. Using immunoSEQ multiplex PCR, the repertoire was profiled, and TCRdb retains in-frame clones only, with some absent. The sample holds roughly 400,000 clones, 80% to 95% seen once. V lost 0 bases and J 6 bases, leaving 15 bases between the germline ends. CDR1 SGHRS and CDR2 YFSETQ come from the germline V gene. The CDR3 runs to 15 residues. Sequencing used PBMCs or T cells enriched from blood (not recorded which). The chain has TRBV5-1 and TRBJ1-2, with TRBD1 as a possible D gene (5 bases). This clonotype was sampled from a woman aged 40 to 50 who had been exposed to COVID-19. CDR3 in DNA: TGCGCCAGCAGCTTGGCCTCAGCTGGGGGGGATGGCTACACCTTC. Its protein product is CASSLASAGGDGYTF.